Below, 27 T cell receptor beta chains from the same sample are listed, as sequenced in a study of CD8+ T cells in alopecia areata. As the sequencing template, cDNA was produced by extracting RNA and reverse transcribing it. Repertoires were generated with immunoSEQ multiplex PCR, while TCRdb's copy carries only in-frame clones and drops some. The sample gives about 190,000 clones, roughly three fifths of which show up once; approximately 0.7% is in the top ten. Treatment of the sample: oral pan-JAK inhibitor, 5-10 mg twice daily. The source material was CD4+ T cells sorted from blood, sampled at week 4, from a patient treated with tofacitinib. The origin of the receptors is a human donor with alopecia areata.

This chain joins TRBV9 and TRBJ2-3; 15 bases are a match to TRBD2. The CDR3 runs to 17 residues. CDR1 SGDLS and CDR2 YYNGEE come from the germline V gene. Trimming at V came to 4 bases and at J to 4 bases, leaving 7 bases not matched to a gene. CDR3 DNA sequence: TGTGCCAGCAGCAGGACTAGCGGGAGGGCCGTAGCAGATACGCAGTATTTT. Encoded protein: CASSRTSGRAVADTQYF.

This clone was detected a few times. This sequence joins TRBV19 and TRBJ1-4; D is ambiguous. Germline V gene data show CDR1 as LNHDA and CDR2 as SQIVND (reference sequence). Between the trimmed V and J ends, which lost 6 bases and 8 bases, there was a span of 13 bases. The CDR3 has 13 residues. CDR3 loop: CASRMAGGEKLFF. The CDR3 DNA sequence: TGTGCCAGTAGAATGGCTGGTGGGGAAAAACTGTTTTTT. The full variable domain, its missing parts supplied by reference TRBV19 and TRBJ1-4, is DGGITQSPKYLFRKEGQNVTLSCEQNLNHDAMYWYRQDPGQGLRLIYYSQIVNDFQKGDIAEGYSVSREKKESFPLTVTSAQKNPTAFYLCASRMAGGEKLFFGSGTQLSVL.

The chain is built from TRBV10-3 and TRBJ2-1; 8 nucleotides match TRBD2. V shed 4 bases, J shed 1 base, and the junction held 18 bases outside the gene matches. The CDR3 runs to 20 residues. Germline V gene sequence: CDR1 ENHRY, CDR2 SYGVKD. The CDR3 here is CAISGGGSSPVSGSYNEQFF. In DNA, the CDR3 is TGTGCCATCAGTGGCGGGGGGTCCAGCCCGGTAAGCGGTTCCTACAATGAGCAGTTCTTC.

This clone showed up just once. The rearrangement links TRBV4-3 to TRBJ2-3; D remains ambiguous. This CDR3 spans 15 amino acids. Trimming pared 0 bases from V and 1 base from J, leaving 8 bases between. Germline V gene data show CDR1 as LGHNA and CDR2 as YSLEER. The DNA for the CDR3 is TGCGCCAGCAGCCAAGATAACGCTCGCACAGATACGCAGTATTTT. Translation gives CASSQDNARTDTQYF.

V is TRBV2 and J is TRBJ2-7; weak D call: TRBD2 (5 bases). Between the trimmed V and J ends, which lost 7 bases and 3 bases, there was a span of 19 bases. Germline V gene sequence: CDR1 SNHLY, CDR2 FYNNEI. CDR3 length: 15 residues. CDR3 protein: CASNGRGGPYYEQYF. The CDR3 region has the DNA TGTGCCAGCAACGGTCGAGGAGGACCCTACTACGAGCAGTACTTC. Looking up the rest from reference TRBV2 and TRBJ2-7 gives the full variable domain: EPEVTQTPSHQVTQMGQEVILRCVPISNHLYFYWYRQILGQKVEFLVSFYNNEISEKSEIFDDQFSVERPDGSNFTLKIRSTKLEDSAMYFCASNGRGGPYYEQYFGPGTRLTVT.

The CDR3 DNA reads TGTGCCAGTAGTATATCAGGTGGCGGGGCCCAATTCTACGAGCAGTACTTC. Its protein is CASSISGGGAQFYEQYF. The V gene is TRBV19, the J gene TRBJ2-7, with a possible D match to TRBD2 (6 bases). The V end was cut by 2 bases, the J end by 3 bases, with 20 bases between. Germline loops: CDR1 LNHDA, CDR2 SQIVND (reference sequence). The CDR3 consists of 17 residues.

The V and J genes are TRBV15 and TRBJ2-1, with D possibly matching TRBD2 (6 bases). Germline CDR1 and CDR2: LNHNV and YYDKDF (reference sequence). The germline V and J ends were trimmed by 1 base and 3 bases, with 10 bases remaining between them. The CDR3 sequence is 15 residues long. The CDR3, as DNA: TGTGCCACCAGCAGAGCTCCAGCGGGCTACAATGAGCAGTTCTTC. As protein: CATSRAPAGYNEQFF.

This chain links TRBV30 with TRBJ1-5; D not certain. V was trimmed by 0 bases and J by 6 bases, leaving 12 bases between them. The CDR3 is made up of 14 amino acids. CDR1 and CDR2 from the germline V gene are GTSNPN and SVGIG (reference sequence). CDR3 residues: CAWSVRNRGQPQHF. DNA for the CDR3: TGTGCCTGGAGTGTGAGGAATCGCGGTCAGCCCCAGCATTTT.

This chain joins TRBV30 and TRBJ2-1; D is undetermined. Germline CDR1 is GTSNPN and CDR2 is SVGIG (reference sequence). The V and J ends lost 0 bases and 8 bases respectively, with 8 bases between them. The CDR3 is 12 amino acids. This CDR3 is CAWSVSVYEQFF. DNA of the CDR3: TGTGCCTGGAGTGTATCCGTCTATGAGCAGTTCTTC.

The chain combines TRBV7-2 with TRBJ1-1; D is unclear. Germline CDR1 is SGHTA and CDR2 is FQGNSA. This CDR3 comprises 12 residues. The germline V and J ends were trimmed by 2 bases and 5 bases, with 6 bases remaining between them. The CDR3 nucleotides read TGTGCCAGCAGCTTAATTAGAACTGAAGCTTTCTTT. It is translated as CASSLIRTEAFF.

The chain joins TRBV7-2 to TRBJ1-5, with 9 bases that match TRBD1. J gave up 7 bases and V 1 base, and 8 bases lay outside the gene matches. Germline assignment: CDR1 SGHTA and CDR2 FQGNSA. CDR3 length: 16 amino acids. The CDR3: CASSLEARQGDQPQHF. Written as DNA, the CDR3 is TGTGCCAGCAGCTTAGAGGCCCGACAGGGGGACCAGCCCCAGCATTTT. Filled out from reference TRBV7-2 and TRBJ1-5, the complete variable domain reads GAGVSQSPSNKVTEKGKDVELRCDPISGHTALYWYRQSLGQGLEFLIYFQGNSAPDKSGLPSDRFSAERTGGSVSTLTIQRTQQEDSAVYLCASSLEARQGDQPQHFGDGTRLSIL.

There are a few counts of this clone. The CDR3 DNA reads as TGCGCCAGCAAGGAGAGGGAGAACCTAGCCGGGGAGCTGTTTTTT. Amino acids: CASKERENLAGELFF. V is TRBV4-1 and J is TRBJ2-2, with D possibly TRBD2 on 5 matching bases. CDR1 is MGHRA, CDR2 YSYEKL, per germline. With 7 bases removed from V and 6 bases from J, the gap between germline ends came to 18 bases. The CDR3 contains 15 residues.

The CDR3 is CASSQDYKGYYSNQPQHF. The CDR3 nucleotides read TGTGCCAGCAGCCAAGATTATAAAGGCTACTATAGCAATCAGCCCCAGCATTTT. J is TRBJ1-5 and V is TRBV4-2; D is uncertain. The germline V gene encodes CDR1 LGHNA and CDR2 YNFKEQ. This CDR3 region has 18 residues. The V end was cut by 0 bases, the J end by 0 bases, with 15 bases between.

The chain links TRBV7-2 to TRBJ2-7; D is unclear. Trimming took off 2 bases at V and 6 bases at J, with 14 bases between the two ends. The CDR3 has 14 amino acids. Germline loops: CDR1 SGHTA, CDR2 FQGNSA. CDR3 sequence (DNA): TGTGCCAGCAGCTTAATTGGAACAGTTGGCGAGCAGTACTTC. It translates to CASSLIGTVGEQYF.

The genes are TRBV29-1 and TRBJ1-4; TRBD1 aligns across 9 bases. V lost 5 bases, J lost 8 bases, and 6 bases stayed unmatched. The CDR3 has 13 amino acids. The germline CDR1 and CDR2 sequences are SQVTM and ANQGSEA. This chain's CDR3 is CSVQGQGVEKLFF. As DNA, the CDR3 is TGCAGCGTTCAGGGACAGGGAGTAGAAAAACTGTTTTTT.

The chain is built from TRBV29-1 and TRBJ1-1; D perhaps matches TRBD1 (5 bases). The CDR3 totals 12 residues. The V and J ends lost 7 bases and 1 base respectively, with 10 bases between them. Germline-derived CDR1 and CDR2 are SQVTM and ANQGSEA. The CDR3: CSARASNTEAFF. The CDR3 DNA follows: TGCAGCGCCAGGGCTTCGAACACTGAAGCTTTCTTT.

This chain connects TRBV6-6 to TRBJ2-7, with a tentative D call TRBD2 (5 bases). CDR1 is MNHNY and CDR2 is SVGAGI in the germline V gene (reference sequence). The CDR3 is 14 residues long. Trimming stripped 7 bases from V and 1 base from J, with 14 bases between. CDR3 loop: CASIQAGISYEQYF. The CDR3 nucleotides are TGTGCCAGCATCCAGGCGGGCATTTCCTACGAGCAGTACTTC.

The J gene is TRBJ2-3, the V gene TRBV6-5; the match to TRBD1 covers 10 bases. CDR3 size: 15 residues. Germline values: CDR1 MNHEY, CDR2 SVGAGI. V was clipped by 6 bases and J by 5 bases; unmatched bases: 8. CDR3 DNA: TGTGCCAGCAGCCTCGGGACAGGGGCTGGAGATACGCAGTATTTT. As protein: CASSLGTGAGDTQYF.

As concerns this clone: It differs at one base from a far larger clone, so likely a read error. The rearrangement joins TRBV7-6 to TRBJ1-1; D ambiguous. The germline V gene has CDR1 SGHVS and CDR2 FNYEAQ. There are 13 residues in the CDR3. The germline V and J ends were trimmed by 1 base and 1 base, with 4 bases remaining between them. CDR3 sequence reads: CASSLGRNTEAFF. CDR3 bases: TGTGCCAGCAGCTTAGGGAGGAACACTGAAGCTTTCTTT.

This clone was found once. The chain joins TRBV28 to TRBJ2-1; 8 bases map to TRBD2. The germline V gene has CDR1 MDHEN and CDR2 SYDVKM. The CDR3 loop spans 13 amino acids. V shed 3 bases and J 16 bases; nucleotides not matched to a gene: 11. The CDR3 DNA follows: TGTGCCAGCAGTTTGTTAGCCCCTAGCGGGTTCTTCTTC. This codes for CASSLLAPSGFFF.

There are a few counts of this clone. This chain connects TRBV29-1 to TRBJ2-6, with TRBD1 matching over 7 bases. This CDR3 spans 17 amino acids. V was clipped by 6 bases and J by 0 bases; unmatched bases: 11. CDR1 and CDR2 from the germline V gene are SQVTM and ANQGSEA. CDR3 protein: CSVVTGKTSSGANVLTF. The CDR3 DNA reads TGCAGCGTGGTGACAGGGAAAACCAGCTCTGGGGCCAACGTCCTGACTTTC.

This chain joins TRBV6-1 and TRBJ1-1; D not resolved. V lost 8 bases and J lost 0, with 13 bases in between. Germline CDR1 MNHNS, CDR2 SASEGT. CDR3 size: 14 residues. Here the CDR3 reads CASYVSPVNTEAFF. The CDR3 DNA reads TGTGCCAGCTATGTCAGTCCAGTGAACACTGAAGCTTTCTTT.

The chain employs TRBV28 and TRBJ2-7; 10 bases line up with TRBD2. This CDR3 has 15 residues. Unmatched junction bases numbered 10, after V lost 2 bases and J lost 9 bases. Germline CDR1 reads MDHEN; CDR2 reads SYDVKM. The CDR3: CASSLPLAGGGRQYF. The CDR3 bases are TGTGCCAGCAGTTTACCTTTAGCGGGAGGAGGTCGGCAGTACTTC.

This clone was counted a few times. This chain uses TRBV15 with TRBJ2-2; no firm D call. Trimming removed 2 bases at V and 2 bases at J, with 12 bases between. This CDR3 has 16 amino acids. Germline lookup yields CDR1 LNHNV and CDR2 YYDKDF (reference sequence). The chain's CDR3 is CATSRLVPANTGELFF. The CDR3 coding sequence is TGTGCCACCAGCAGACTAGTGCCGGCAAACACCGGGGAGCTGTTTTTT. Full variable domain (missing parts from reference TRBV15 and TRBJ2-2): DAMVIQNPRYQVTQFGKPVTLSCSQTLNHNVMYWYQQKSSQAPKLLFHYYDKDFNNEADTPDNFQSRRPNTSFCFLDIRSPGLGDTAMYLCATSRLVPANTGELFFGEGSRLTVL.

The V gene is TRBV30, the J gene TRBJ2-1; 8 nucleotides line up with TRBD2. Germline values: CDR1 GTSNPN, CDR2 SVGIG (reference sequence). Trimming at V came to 2 bases and at J to 9 bases, leaving 6 bases not matched to a gene. This CDR3 spans 13 amino acids. The CDR3 nucleotides are TGTGCCTGGAGTAGGACCGCGGGAGGTGAGCAGTTCTTC. The encoded protein is CAWSRTAGGEQFF.

The chain couples TRBV29-1 to TRBJ2-3, with 9 positions matching TRBD1. Germline loops: CDR1 SQVTM, CDR2 ANQGSEA. The CDR3 extends over 14 amino acids. J gave up 4 bases and V 8 bases, and 10 bases lay outside the gene matches. The CDR3 region has the DNA TGCAGCAATCTCGGGACAGGGAGTGCAGATACGCAGTATTTT. Translating it yields CSNLGTGSADTQYF.

The chain employs TRBV4-1 and TRBJ2-7; TRBD2 matches at 14 bases. This CDR3 spans 16 amino acids. The V segment lost 2 bases and the J segment 5 bases; nucleotides outside the gene matches: 5. Per the germline V gene, CDR1 is MGHRA and CDR2 is YSYEKL. The CDR3 DNA reads as TGCGCCAGCAGCCAAAACCCGGGACTAGCGGGAGACGAGCAGTACTTC. As protein: CASSQNPGLAGDEQYF.